The T cell receptor (beta chain) under discussion was sequenced for a study of memory CD8 T cells in hepatitis C reinfection. Time point given: late/post reinfection, 12 to 24 weeks after detection. Sorted cells were sequenced directly ex vivo without any in vitro expansion. Assay used: immunoSEQ multiplex PCR; TCRdb lists only in-frame clones, some missing. The data hold about 46,000 clones, with nearly 90% observed a single time. Germline CDR1 PRHDT, CDR2 FYEKMQ (reference sequence). The ends lost 5 bases at V and 8 bases at J; junction bases unmatched: 9. CDR3 length: 14 residues. The clonotype comes from a man younger than 35 with hepatitis C virus infection. Input material: naive CD8+ T cells sorted from blood. The V call is TRBV13, the J call TRBJ2-1, with TRBD2 matching 7 bases. CDR3: CASSPHTSDDEQFF. CDR3 in DNA: TGTGCCAGCAGCCCACACACTAGCGACGATGAGCAGTTCTTC. The complete variable domain, with remaining parts taken from reference TRBV13 and TRBJ2-1, reads AAGVIQSPRHLIKEKRETATLKCYPIPRHDTVYWYQQGPGQDPQFLISFYEKMQSDKGSIPDRFSAQQFSDYHSELNMSSLELGDSALYFCASSPHTSDDEQFFGPGTRLTVL.